One and the same sample provided the 32 T cell receptor beta chains below, sequenced in a study of response to subunit inactivated influenza vaccine (dated by TCRdb to 2016 to 2018). Libraries were constructed by RT-PCR. Sequencing relied on an Illumina HiSeq 2500. Using fastp at Q25 and MiXCR, TCRdb reprocessed the public reads and kept productive beta chains. Rows with a matching CDR3 protein are joined into one entry that keeps the most common DNA and genes. This sample gives hundreds of thousands of distinct CDR3 sequences in total; approximately 10% of them show up just once. The ten top clones hold more than 8.5% of the sample. The source was PBMCs from blood, collected on the day of vaccination. The receptors were gathered from a man between 45 and 60 years old who received an inactivated influenza vaccine. Donor details come from another sample of the same person, matched by shared clones.

A few counts support this clonotype. The V and J genes are TRBV9 and TRBJ2-3; 11 positions match TRBD2. This CDR3 is built from 15 residues. In germline, CDR1 is SGDLS, CDR2 YYNGEE. Trimming at V came to 3 bases and at J to 2 bases, leaving 2 bases not matched to a gene. For the CDR3, the DNA is TGTGCCAGCAGCGAGGGACTAGCGGACACAGATACGCAGTATTTT. This translates into CASSEGLADTDTQYF.

This rearrangement joins TRBV4-3 to TRBJ1-6; D is unresolved. V gave up 0 bases and J gave up 10 bases, with 7 bases separating them. This CDR3 region has 13 residues. The germline CDR1 and CDR2 sequences are LGHNA and YSLEER. CDR3: CASSQDLQSPLHF. In DNA form, the CDR3 reads TGCGCCAGCAGCCAAGATTTACAGTCACCCCTCCACTTT.

In its sample, this clonotype was seen a few times. The chain carries TRBV29-1 and TRBJ2-7; D assignment may be TRBD1 or TRBD2 (5 bases each). V was shortened by 4 bases and J by 1 base, with 14 bases between the two germline ends. The CDR3 is 14 amino acids. Germline V lookup: CDR1 SQVTM, CDR2 ANQGSEA. CDR3 DNA: TGCAGCGTTGTCACCGGGACCTGGTCCTACGAGCAGTACTTC. Protein product: CSVVTGTWSYEQYF.

The chain carries TRBV5-1 and TRBJ2-1, with TRBD1 identical over 10 bases. The germline V gene has CDR1 SGHRS and CDR2 YFSETQ. The CDR3 is 14 amino acids. Trimming cost V 6 bases and J 6 bases; bases outside gene matches: 6. CDR3 coding DNA: TGCGCCAGCACTCAAGGGACAGGGGCCAATGAGCAGTTCTTC. Its translation is CASTQGTGANEQFF.

This clonotype has only a few counts. This chain connects TRBV6-2 or TRBV6-3 to TRBJ2-5; 8 positions match TRBD2. Trimming removed 9 bases from V and 2 bases from J; junction bases left unmatched: 20. CDR3 length: 18 residues. Germline lookup yields CDR1 MNHEY and CDR2 SVGEGT. CDR3 amino acids: CASDSALAGDFLQETQYF. CDR3 in DNA: TGTGCCAGTGATTCAGCGCTAGCGGGCGACTTCCTACAAGAGACCCAGTACTTC.

This clonotype was seen at least ten times. V usage is TRBV12-3 or TRBV12-4 and J usage is TRBJ2-7; D is possibly TRBD1 (6 bases). V lost 5 bases to trimming and J lost 2 bases, with 13 bases between them. The CDR3 is 14 amino acids. CDR3 nucleotide sequence: TGTGCCAGCAGTCCTACAGGACAGCCCTACGAGCAGTACTTC. Residues: CASSPTGQPYEQYF.

The chain recombines TRBV6-5 with TRBJ1-2, with D unresolved. The CDR3 totals 10 residues. Trimming stripped 10 bases from V and 2 bases from J, with 5 bases between. Germline CDR1 is MNHEY and CDR2 is SVGAGI. CDR3 sequence reads: CATVNYGYTF. The CDR3 region has the DNA TGTGCCACCGTAAACTATGGCTACACCTTC.

This clonotype turned up a few times. V gene TRBV15 combines with J gene TRBJ2-5, with D uncertain. This CDR3 comprises 13 residues. V lost 0 bases and J lost 5, with 7 bases in between. Germline V gives CDR1 LNHNV, CDR2 YYDKDF (reference sequence). The CDR3 region has the DNA TGTGCCACCAGCAGAGATGCTAGGGAGACCCAGTACTTC. Translated: CATSRDARETQYF.

Only a few counts were recorded for this clonotype. V is TRBV20-1 and J is TRBJ2-6; TRBD1 matches at 7 bases. J gave up 0 bases and V 3 bases, and 11 bases lay outside the gene matches. Germline V gives CDR1 DFQATT, CDR2 SNEGSKA (reference sequence). There are 18 residues in the CDR3. This chain's CDR3 is CSARPPTGTRSGANVLTF. CDR3 in DNA: TGCAGTGCTAGGCCCCCGACAGGGACCCGCTCTGGGGCCAACGTCCTGACTTTC.

This clonotype was picked up many times. V gene TRBV5-5 combines with J gene TRBJ2-2, with D possibly being TRBD1 (6 bases). The germline V gene encodes CDR1 SGHKS and CDR2 YYEKEE (reference sequence). The length of the CDR3 is 15 residues. Trimming stripped 5 bases from V and 0 bases from J, with 11 bases between. The CDR3 nucleotides read TGTGCCAGCAGACAGAGGACAGCGAACACCGGGGAGCTGTTTTTT. Amino acids: CASRQRTANTGELFF.

The rearrangement joins TRBV12-3 or TRBV12-4 to TRBJ2-7; 9 bases map to TRBD1. The CDR3 runs 14 residues. J gave up 5 bases and V 1 base, and 3 bases lay outside the gene matches. Here the CDR3 reads CASSLGGTGNEQYF. CDR3 nucleotides: TGTGCCAGCAGTTTAGGAGGGACAGGGAACGAGCAGTACTTC.

This sequence joins TRBV10-3 and TRBJ2-2, with 9 nucleotides matching TRBD1. The CDR3 runs to 15 residues. Trimming removed 5 bases from V and 7 bases from J; junction bases left unmatched: 8. From germline, CDR1 is ENHRY and CDR2 SYGVKD. The CDR3 DNA reads as TGTGCCATCAGTAGACCGGGACAGGGTAACGGGGAGCTGTTTTTT. Translation gives CAISRPGQGNGELFF.

As DNA, the CDR3 is TGTGCCAGCAGTTCGGGAAGGACAGCTCTAAGCAATCAGCCCCAGCATTTT. It yields the protein CASSSGRTALSNQPQHF. The chain employs TRBV28 and TRBJ1-5; weak D call: TRBD1 (6 bases). Trimming removed 4 bases from V and 1 base from J, with 17 bases in between. The CDR3 has 17 residues. The germline V gene has CDR1 MDHEN and CDR2 SYDVKM. Full variable domain (outside the CDR3, taken from reference TRBV28 and TRBJ1-5): DVKVTQSSRYLVKRTGEKVFLECVQDMDHENMFWYRQDPGLGLRLIYFSYDVKMKEKGDIPEGYSVSREKKERFSLILESASTNQTSMYLCASSSGRTALSNQPQHFGDGTRLSIL.

J is TRBJ2-7 and V is TRBV4-3; TRBD1 matches at 9 bases. After removal of 5 bases from V and 3 bases from J, the junction contained 5 bases not matched to a gene. The germline V gene encodes CDR1 LGHNA and CDR2 YSLEER. The CDR3 runs 14 residues. CDR3 sequence reads: CASSKLGQGYEQYF. The CDR3 DNA follows: TGCGCCAGCAGCAAATTGGGACAGGGCTACGAGCAGTACTTC.

The chain employs TRBV7-6 and TRBJ2-3; 7 positions match TRBD2. V lost 1 base and J lost 2; bases outside the gene matches: 9. This CDR3 contains 17 residues. Germline assignment: CDR1 SGHVS and CDR2 FNYEAQ. The DNA of the CDR3 is TGTGCCAGCAGCTTAGAAGGCGGCGGGGGTTCCACAGATACGCAGTATTTT. Translated: CASSLEGGGGSTDTQYF.

This clonotype was seen only a few times. The chain employs TRBV5-1 and TRBJ1-5; perhaps TRBD1 as D (6 bases). V dropped 0 bases and J dropped 8 bases, with 12 bases sitting between them. Per the germline V gene, CDR1 is SGHRS and CDR2 is YFSETQ. This CDR3 has 14 residues. This CDR3 reads CASSLEGGSEPQHF. For the CDR3, the DNA is TGCGCCAGCAGCTTGGAGGGGGGGTCGGAGCCCCAGCATTTT.

This clonotype was detected many times. The V and J genes are TRBV20-1 and TRBJ1-1; a weak D match, TRBD1 (6 bases). The CDR3 spans 12 residues. Germline V CDR1 and CDR2: DFQATT, SNEGSKA (reference sequence). The DNA for the CDR3 is TGCGTAAGGGACATCTCGAACACTGAAGCTTTCTTT. It specifies CVRDISNTEAFF.

The chain has TRBV11-2 and TRBJ2-5; D may correspond to TRBD1 or TRBD2 (7 bases each). The CDR3 has 13 amino acids. In germline, CDR1 is SGHAT, CDR2 FQNNGV. The germline V and J ends were trimmed by 8 bases and 5 bases, with 15 bases remaining between them. This CDR3 reads CASQAGGVETQYF. The CDR3 DNA sequence: TGTGCCAGCCAGGCAGGGGGGGTGGAGACCCAGTACTTC.

This clonotype has only one observation. This rearrangement joins TRBV18 to TRBJ2-7; 11 bases match TRBD1. The CDR3 has 16 amino acids. Trimming removed 6 bases from V and 2 bases from J; junction bases left unmatched: 9. Germline loops: CDR1 KGHSH, CDR2 LQKENI. CDR3 protein: CASSWRPGQGAYEQYF. CDR3 bases: TGTGCCAGCTCTTGGCGTCCGGGACAGGGGGCCTACGAGCAGTACTTC.

This clonotype showed up just once. The rearrangement joins TRBV12-3 or TRBV12-4 to TRBJ2-1, with 11 nucleotides matching TRBD1. The CDR3 spans 13 residues. With V trimmed by 10 bases and J by 7 bases, 6 bases remained unmatched. The CDR3 DNA reads as TGTGCCACCCGGACAGGGGGCCTTAATGAGCAGTTCTTC. This sequence encodes CATRTGGLNEQFF.

This clonotype was counted a few times. CDR3 nucleotide sequence: TGTGCCAGCAGTTTGTATCCACTCGGGGCTGGCTACACCTTC. Its protein product is CASSLYPLGAGYTF. V and J are TRBV27 and TRBJ1-2; perhaps TRBD1 as D (5 bases). Looked up from germline, CDR1 is MNHEY and CDR2 is SMNVEV (reference sequence). This CDR3 has 14 amino acids. V was clipped by 3 bases and J by 7 bases, with 15 bases between them.

The V and J genes are TRBV6-2 or TRBV6-3 and TRBJ2-7, with 12 bases identical to TRBD2. This CDR3 is built from 18 residues. The germline CDR1 and CDR2 sequences are MNHEY and SVGEGT. Germline trimming cut 0 bases from V and 3 bases from J; bases unmatched to any gene: 9. The CDR3 DNA is TGTGCCAGCAGTTACTCACTAGCGGGGGGCCGTATCGACTACGAGCAGTACTTC. Its translation: CASSYSLAGGRIDYEQYF.

This clonotype was seen at least ten times. The genes are TRBV12-3 or TRBV12-4 and TRBJ2-1; the D gene is possibly TRBD1 (6 bases). V gave up 5 bases and J gave up 5 bases, with 16 bases separating them. This CDR3 comprises 15 residues. CDR3 nucleotides: TGTGCCAGCAGTACGACCGGACAGTGGGACAATGAGCAGTTCTTC. This gives the protein CASSTTGQWDNEQFF.

The rearrangement uses TRBV24-1 and TRBJ2-2, with D perhaps TRBD2 (6 bases). The CDR3 consists of 16 residues. Trimming shortened V by 4 bases and J by 5 bases, and 16 bases separated the two germline ends. Germline-derived CDR1 and CDR2 are KGHDR and SFDVKD. The CDR3 loop reads CATSDPAGILTGELFF. The CDR3 DNA sequence: TGTGCCACCAGTGACCCGGCGGGGATTCTGACCGGGGAGCTGTTTTTT.

V and J are TRBV30 and TRBJ2-7; 9 bases line up with TRBD1. CDR1 and CDR2 from the germline V gene are GTSNPN and SVGIG (reference sequence). V shed 5 bases and J 6 bases; nucleotides not matched to a gene: 11. The CDR3 has 14 amino acids. The CDR3 loop reads CAWLPGTGRSEQYF. CDR3 DNA sequence: TGTGCCTGGCTCCCCGGGACAGGGAGAAGCGAGCAGTACTTC.

The rearrangement links TRBV9 to TRBJ1-6; 8 positions agree with TRBD1. With V trimmed by 4 bases and J by 5 bases, 11 bases remained unmatched. This CDR3 has 17 residues. The germline V gene encodes CDR1 SGDLS and CDR2 YYNGEE. The CDR3 protein is CASSPETGAFDNSPLHF. In DNA, the CDR3 is TGTGCCAGCAGCCCCGAGACAGGGGCCTTCGATAATTCACCCCTCCACTTT.

This clonotype occurred many times. The chain carries TRBV20-1 and TRBJ2-1, with 10 bases aligning to TRBD1. V lost 6 bases and J lost 7; bases outside the gene matches: 12. This CDR3 has 15 residues. Germline-derived CDR1 and CDR2 are DFQATT and SNEGSKA (reference sequence). In DNA, the CDR3 is TGCAGTGCAAATTCCGGGACAGGGGTGGGTAATGAGCAGTTCTTC. Translated: CSANSGTGVGNEQFF.

In its sample, this clonotype was seen many times. The V gene is TRBV9, the J gene TRBJ2-7; D gene ambiguous. This CDR3 has 14 amino acids. V dropped 0 bases and J dropped 7 bases, with 14 bases sitting between them. Germline lookup yields CDR1 SGDLS and CDR2 YYNGEE. The CDR3 region is CASSVEGYSLEQYF. CDR3 bases: TGTGCCAGCAGCGTAGAGGGATACAGTCTTGAGCAGTACTTC.

This clonotype was counted only a few times. J is TRBJ2-1 and V is TRBV20-1; possibly TRBD1 or TRBD2 for D (5 bases each). The CDR3 has 16 residues. V lost 0 bases and J lost 6, with 18 bases in between. Germline assignment: CDR1 DFQATT and CDR2 SNEGSKA (reference sequence). The CDR3 nucleotides read TGCAGTGCTAGAGATCCGTTACGGGGCATAACCAATGAGCAGTTCTTC. Translating it yields CSARDPLRGITNEQFF.

V is TRBV4-1 and J is TRBJ2-5; D possibly corresponds to TRBD2 (6 bases). Germline lookup yields CDR1 MGHRA and CDR2 YSYEKL. The CDR3 runs to 14 residues. V gave up 0 bases and J gave up 2 bases, with 7 bases separating them. CDR3 bases: TGCGCCAGCAGCCAAGAGGGACTGCAAGAGACCCAGTACTTC. Translation gives CASSQEGLQETQYF.

The gene calls are TRBV7-2 and TRBJ2-1; D gene uncertain. This CDR3 is built from 12 residues. V was cut by 3 bases and J by 9 bases, with 9 bases left in between. The germline V gene encodes CDR1 SGHTA and CDR2 FQGNSA. The chain's CDR3 is CASSFSWTEQFF. CDR3 nucleotides: TGTGCCAGCAGCTTCTCATGGACTGAGCAGTTCTTC.

CDR3: CSASRQGAYETQYF. The CDR3 DNA reads TGCAGTGCTAGCAGGCAGGGGGCTTATGAGACCCAGTACTTC. The genes are TRBV20-1 and TRBJ2-5; TRBD1 aligns across 8 bases. The V gene end was trimmed by 3 bases and the J gene end by 5 bases; junction bases not matched to a gene: 8. The CDR3 spans 14 residues. CDR1 DFQATT and CDR2 SNEGSKA come from the germline V gene (reference sequence).